The 10 T cell receptor beta chains below come from one sample, sequenced in a study of cytomegalovirus exposure and HLA in healthy donors. Researchers ran the PCR with 60 Vbeta and 13 Jbeta primers. Method: immunoSEQ multiplex PCR; TCRdb's copy keeps in-frame clones and lacks some. The sample has tens of thousands of clones. The source material was PBMCs. The source is a woman between 45 and 65 years old in good health and CMV-seropositive.

The chain joins TRBV28 to TRBJ1-5, with D unresolved. The germline V gene encodes CDR1 MDHEN and CDR2 SYDVKM. The V gene lost 6 bases and the J gene lost 3 bases, with 6 bases spanning the gap. This CDR3 has 12 residues. Here the CDR3 DNA reads TGTGCCAGCAGCGTTTCCAATCAGCCCCAGCATTTT. Its translation: CASSVSNQPQHF. The whole variable domain, remainder taken from reference TRBV28 and TRBJ1-5, is DVKVTQSSRYLVKRTGEKVFLECVQDMDHENMFWYRQDPGLGLRLIYFSYDVKMKEKGDIPEGYSVSREKKERFSLILESASTNQTSMYLCASSVSNQPQHFGDGTRLSIL.

CDR3 amino acids: CSARDQTTQYF. The CDR3 coding sequence is TGCAGTGCTAGAGACCAGACTACCCAGTACTTC. The chain recombines TRBV20-1 with TRBJ2-7; tentative D call: TRBD2 (5 bases). V shed 0 bases and J shed 10 bases, with 10 bases lying between them. Looked up from germline, CDR1 is DFQATT and CDR2 is SNEGSKA (reference sequence). The CDR3 is 11 amino acids.

The chain carries TRBV4-3 and TRBJ1-1; 7 positions agree with TRBD1. The germline gives CDR1 LGHNA, CDR2 YSLEER. The CDR3 extends over 15 amino acids. Germline trimming cut 3 bases from V and 1 base from J; bases unmatched to any gene: 5. CDR3 nucleotides: TGCGCCAGCAGCCATCTTACAGGGGCGAACACTGAAGCTTTCTTT. Translating it yields CASSHLTGANTEAFF.

As for this clone: Additional DNA sequences in this sample encode the identical CDR3. The chain employs TRBV9 and TRBJ2-7; D uncertain. Germline V gene sequence: CDR1 SGDLS, CDR2 YYNGEE. The CDR3 is 14 amino acids. V was trimmed by 0 bases and J by 0 bases, leaving 7 bases between them. Here the CDR3 reads CASSVGGSSYEQYF. The CDR3 DNA reads TGTGCCAGCAGCGTAGGTGGCAGCTCCTACGAGCAGTACTTC.

V is TRBV27 and J is TRBJ1-6; 8 nucleotides line up with TRBD1. Germline assignment: CDR1 MNHEY and CDR2 SMNVEV (reference sequence). This CDR3 comprises 15 residues. V dropped 6 bases and J dropped 6; count of bases not matched to a gene: 7. The CDR3 protein is CASSNGQGVNSPLHF. CDR3 nucleotide sequence: TGTGCCAGCAGCAACGGACAGGGTGTTAATTCACCCCTCCACTTT.

The V call is TRBV11-1, the J call TRBJ1-4; 7 nucleotides agree with TRBD1. The CDR3 is 15 residues long. Trimming removed 2 bases from V and 1 base from J; junction bases left unmatched: 1. Germline-derived CDR1 and CDR2 are SGHAT and FQDESV (reference sequence). The CDR3 reads CASSLNRGTNEKLFF. CDR3 bases: TGTGCCAGCAGCTTAAACAGGGGAACTAATGAAAAACTGTTTTTT.

This rearrangement joins TRBV7-2 to TRBJ1-1; possible D gene TRBD1, 6 bases. Trimming pared 0 bases from V and 3 bases from J, leaving 11 bases between. Germline lookup yields CDR1 SGHTA and CDR2 FQGNSA. The CDR3 runs 15 residues. This CDR3 is CASSLATGRHTEAFF. CDR3 DNA sequence: TGTGCCAGCAGCTTAGCTACAGGGCGGCACACTGAAGCTTTCTTT. The whole variable domain, filled in from reference TRBV7-2 and TRBJ1-1, reads GAGVSQSPSNKVTEKGKDVELRCDPISGHTALYWYRQSLGQGLEFLIYFQGNSAPDKSGLPSDRFSAERTGGSVSTLTIQRTQQEDSAVYLCASSLATGRHTEAFFGQGTRLTVV.

Points on this clone: An end of the junction does not agree with germline; a read error may underlie this. V usage is TRBV5-4 and J usage is TRBJ2-7; weak D call: TRBD1 (5 bases). The CDR3 is 12 amino acids. Germline V gene sequence: CDR1 SGHNT, CDR2 YYREEE (reference sequence). This chain's CDR3 is CASSLGQNQVNF. As DNA, the CDR3 is TGTGCCAGCAGCTTGGGACAGAATCAGGTCAACTTC.

This chain uses TRBV13 with TRBJ2-1; the match to TRBD2 covers 16 bases. The CDR3 length is 15 residues. Trimming at V came to 3 bases and at J to 7 bases, leaving 0 bases not matched to a gene. Germline CDR1 is PRHDT and CDR2 is FYEKMQ (reference sequence). The CDR3 here is CASSLGLAGGNEQFF. The DNA of the CDR3 is TGTGCCAGCAGCTTGGGACTAGCGGGGGGGAATGAGCAGTTCTTC.

The gene calls are TRBV6-6 and TRBJ2-3; TRBD2 might be the D (6 bases). Per germline, CDR1 MNHNY and CDR2 SVGAGI (reference sequence). The germline V and J ends were trimmed by 4 bases and 4 bases, with 15 bases remaining between them. The CDR3 runs to 15 residues. The CDR3 spells CASSSLAGKADTQYF. CDR3 in DNA: TGTGCCAGCAGTTCCTTGGCGGGGAAGGCAGATACGCAGTATTTT.